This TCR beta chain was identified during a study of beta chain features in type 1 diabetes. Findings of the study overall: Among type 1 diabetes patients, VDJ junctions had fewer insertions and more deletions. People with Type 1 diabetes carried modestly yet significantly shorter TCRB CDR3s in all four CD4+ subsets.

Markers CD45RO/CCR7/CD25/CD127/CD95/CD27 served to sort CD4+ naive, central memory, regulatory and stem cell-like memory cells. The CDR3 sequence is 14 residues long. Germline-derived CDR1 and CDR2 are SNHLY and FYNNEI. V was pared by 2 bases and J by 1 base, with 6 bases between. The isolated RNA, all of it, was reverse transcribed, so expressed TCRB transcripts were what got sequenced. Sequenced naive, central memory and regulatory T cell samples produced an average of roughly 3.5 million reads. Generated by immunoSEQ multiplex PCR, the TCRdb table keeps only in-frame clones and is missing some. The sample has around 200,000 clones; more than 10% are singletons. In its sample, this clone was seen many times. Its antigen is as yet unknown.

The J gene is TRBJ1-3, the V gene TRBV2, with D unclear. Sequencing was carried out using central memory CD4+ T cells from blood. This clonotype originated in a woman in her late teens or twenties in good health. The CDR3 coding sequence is TGTGCCAGCAGTGAATCAGTATCTGGAAACACCATATATTTT. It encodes CASSESVSGNTIYF.